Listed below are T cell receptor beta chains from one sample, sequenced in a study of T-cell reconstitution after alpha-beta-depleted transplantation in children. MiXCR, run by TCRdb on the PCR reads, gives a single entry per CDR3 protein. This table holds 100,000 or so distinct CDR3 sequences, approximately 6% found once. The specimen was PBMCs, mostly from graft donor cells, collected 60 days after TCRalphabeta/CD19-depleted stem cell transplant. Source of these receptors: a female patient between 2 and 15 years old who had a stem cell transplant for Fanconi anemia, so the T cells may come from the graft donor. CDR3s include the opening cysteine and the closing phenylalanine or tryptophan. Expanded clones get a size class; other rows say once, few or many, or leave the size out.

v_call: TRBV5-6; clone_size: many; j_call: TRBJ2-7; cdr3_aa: CASSLGANDEQYF
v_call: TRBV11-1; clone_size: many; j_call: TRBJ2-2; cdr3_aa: CASSLRGLTGISAGELFF
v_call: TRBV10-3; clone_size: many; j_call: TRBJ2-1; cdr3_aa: CAISTSGRKNEQFF
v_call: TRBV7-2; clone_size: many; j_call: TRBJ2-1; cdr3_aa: CASRGAGTGKYNEQFF
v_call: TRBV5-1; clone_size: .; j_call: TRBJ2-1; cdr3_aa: CASSQGTLYNEQFF
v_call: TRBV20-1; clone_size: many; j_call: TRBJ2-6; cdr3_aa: CSAPRWRGAGANVLTF
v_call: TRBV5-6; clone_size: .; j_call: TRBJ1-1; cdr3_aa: CASSLGTTMNTEAFF
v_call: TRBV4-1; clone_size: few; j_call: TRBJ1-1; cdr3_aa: CASSQGQGVTEAFF
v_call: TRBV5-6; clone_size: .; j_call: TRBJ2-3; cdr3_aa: CASSSSIVSRTDTQYF
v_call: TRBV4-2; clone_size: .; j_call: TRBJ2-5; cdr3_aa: CASSQVGGDGQETQYF
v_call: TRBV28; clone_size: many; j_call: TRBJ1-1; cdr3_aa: CASSFSLNTEAFF
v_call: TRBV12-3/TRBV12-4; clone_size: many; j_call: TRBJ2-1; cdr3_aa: CASSSQWSSYNEQFF
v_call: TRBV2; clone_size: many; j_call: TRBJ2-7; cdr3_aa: CASGGRLRLEEQYF
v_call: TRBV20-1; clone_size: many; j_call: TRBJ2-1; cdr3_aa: CSASGLAGAYNEQFF
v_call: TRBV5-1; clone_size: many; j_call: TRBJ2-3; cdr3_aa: CASSKDRIPDTQYF
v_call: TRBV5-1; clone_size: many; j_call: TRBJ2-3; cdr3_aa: CASSLRPGATQYF
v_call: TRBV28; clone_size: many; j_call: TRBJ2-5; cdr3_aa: CASSLYGGMAQTQYF
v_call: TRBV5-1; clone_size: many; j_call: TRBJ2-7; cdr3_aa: CASSPGLAGARPYEQYF
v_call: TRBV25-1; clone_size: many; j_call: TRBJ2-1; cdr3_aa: CASSGPINNEQFF
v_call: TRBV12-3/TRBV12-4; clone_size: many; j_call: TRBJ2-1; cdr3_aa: CASTQGPRPYNEQFF
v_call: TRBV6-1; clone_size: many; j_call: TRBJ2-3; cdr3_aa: CASKEVLPSTDTQYF
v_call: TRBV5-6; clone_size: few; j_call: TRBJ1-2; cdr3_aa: CASSPHGGNPYGYTF
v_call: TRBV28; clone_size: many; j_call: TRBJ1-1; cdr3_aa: CAGAGQGRIAFF
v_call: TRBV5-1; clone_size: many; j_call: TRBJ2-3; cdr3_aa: CASSQGTDLDTQYF
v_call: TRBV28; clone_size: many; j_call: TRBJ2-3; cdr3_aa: CASGPRDTQYF
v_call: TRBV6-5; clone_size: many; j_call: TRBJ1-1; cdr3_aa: CASRGLMNTEAFF
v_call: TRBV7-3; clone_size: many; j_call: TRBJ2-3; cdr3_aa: CASSLGRLGPRTDTQYF
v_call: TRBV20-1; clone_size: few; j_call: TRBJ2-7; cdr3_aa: CSASLVAGYYEQYF
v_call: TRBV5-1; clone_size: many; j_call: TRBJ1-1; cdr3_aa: CASNGGPDTEAFF
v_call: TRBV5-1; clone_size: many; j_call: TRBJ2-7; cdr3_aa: CASSFGPLAYEQYF
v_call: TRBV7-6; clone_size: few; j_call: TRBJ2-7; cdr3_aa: CASSPGALSLDEQYF
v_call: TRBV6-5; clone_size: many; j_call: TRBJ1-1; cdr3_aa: CASSRWTGETEAFF
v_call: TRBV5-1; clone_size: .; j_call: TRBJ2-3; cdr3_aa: CASSFRSTGWSQSQNTQYF
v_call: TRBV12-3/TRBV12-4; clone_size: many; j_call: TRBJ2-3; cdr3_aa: CASKRELTDTQYF
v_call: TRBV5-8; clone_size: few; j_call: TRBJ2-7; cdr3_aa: CASSSPGRYFYEQYF
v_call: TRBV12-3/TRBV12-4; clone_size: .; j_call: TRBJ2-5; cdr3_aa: CTCSFVGMGLAGLAKTQYF
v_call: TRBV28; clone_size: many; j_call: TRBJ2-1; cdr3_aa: CASNSHSSYNEQFF
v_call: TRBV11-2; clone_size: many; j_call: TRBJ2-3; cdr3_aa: CASSLATQYF
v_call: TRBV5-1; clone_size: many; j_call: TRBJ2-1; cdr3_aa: CASSFLAAYNEQFF
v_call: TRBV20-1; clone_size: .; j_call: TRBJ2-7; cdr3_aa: CCARDGRHLASHEQYF
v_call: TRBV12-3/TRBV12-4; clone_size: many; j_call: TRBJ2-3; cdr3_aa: CASVERGRGTDTQYF
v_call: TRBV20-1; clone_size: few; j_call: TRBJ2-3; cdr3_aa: CSARDAFFTDTQYF
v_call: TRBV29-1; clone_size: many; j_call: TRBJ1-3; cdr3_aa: CSVAYNSGNTIYF
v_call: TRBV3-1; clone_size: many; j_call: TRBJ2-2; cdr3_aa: CASSPDRGGGELFF
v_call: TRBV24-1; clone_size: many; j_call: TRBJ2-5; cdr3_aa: CATSDYRDLQETQYF
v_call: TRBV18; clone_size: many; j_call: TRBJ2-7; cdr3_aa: CASSPAGLSSYEQYF
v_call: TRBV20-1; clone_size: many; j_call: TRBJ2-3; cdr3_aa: CSARDGVTDTQYF
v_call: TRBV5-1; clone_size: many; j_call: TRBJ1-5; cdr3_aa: CASSRDPAGSALSNQPQHF
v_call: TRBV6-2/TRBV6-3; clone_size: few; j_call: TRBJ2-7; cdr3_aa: CASSYARGGTSYEQYF
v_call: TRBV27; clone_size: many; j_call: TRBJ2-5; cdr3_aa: CASSFQGTSGGRWQETQYF
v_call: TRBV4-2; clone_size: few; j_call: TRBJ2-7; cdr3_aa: CASSRQGTPTYSYEQYF
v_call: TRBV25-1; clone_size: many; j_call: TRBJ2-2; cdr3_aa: CASSGPDRDTGELFF
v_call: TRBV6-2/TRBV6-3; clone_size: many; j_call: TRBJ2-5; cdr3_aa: CASRLSGRRGETQYF
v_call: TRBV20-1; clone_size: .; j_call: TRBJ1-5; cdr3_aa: CSARADTTGPHHF
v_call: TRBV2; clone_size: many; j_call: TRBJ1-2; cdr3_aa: CASSYRETYGYTF
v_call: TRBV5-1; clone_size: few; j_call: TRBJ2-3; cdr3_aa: CASSGRTTSGSTDTQYF
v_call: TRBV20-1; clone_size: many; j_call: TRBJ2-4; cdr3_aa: CSADTGYGYIQYF
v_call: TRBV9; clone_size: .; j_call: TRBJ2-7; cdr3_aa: CASSAYSGGAGEQYF
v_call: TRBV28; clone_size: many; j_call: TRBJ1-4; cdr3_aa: CASSSPLPATNEKLFF